The clone carrying this T cell receptor (beta chain) occurred a few times. What it binds is not known. CDR1 and CDR2 (germline): SEHNR, FQNEAQ (reference sequence). This CDR3 has 18 amino acids. V shed 4 bases and J 1 base; nucleotides not matched to a gene: 8. TCRdb re-analysed the RACE reads in MiXCR, keeping a single row per CDR3 protein. The sample yields some 98,000 distinct CDR3 sequences, 10% to 11% seen once. The data originate from a study of human T cells and chemical hapten exposure. Looking at the study overall: Largely, small differences in pooled library volume made per-sample TCR yields vary. Findings and limits, study-wide: Positive correlation was observed between PT1 expanded TCR counts and patch test score. The number of TCRs over 1 in 1000 frequency stayed unchanged after DPC.

Time point denoted: pre-sensitization, week 0. Treatment described: therapeutic diphenylcyclopropenone sensitization with weekly scalp DPC. Sequencing was performed on whole blood, taken in connection with sensitization to the hapten diphenylcyclopropenone (DPC). This rearrangement joins TRBV7-9 to TRBJ2-6; 9 nucleotides match TRBD1. The clonotype was recovered from a woman aged 60-70 years with alopecia areata. Some clones in this sample may be carry-over from other donors' samples. CDR3 sequence (DNA): TGTGCCAGCAGCTCAGAGAGGGACAGGGTTTCTGGGGCCAACGTCCTGACTTTC. Its protein product is CASSSERDRVSGANVLTF.